This T cell receptor (beta chain) is drawn from a study of shared clonotypes between healthy human individuals (dated by TCRdb to about 2020). Study-level background: Three men and a couple of women, aged 18 to 49 years, made up the cohort. For each donor, CD4 naive and CD4 memory were each given three plates, CD8 naive was given two plates, and CD8 memory was given one plate. To estimate repertoire size and how much clonotype sharing occurs between individuals, the study deeply sequenced the blood TCR repertoires of several healthy adults. Leukapheresis yielded between about 0.9 and 10 billion PBMCs per donor. To increase sequencing depth and limit assay-specific biases, TCR repertoire library preparation and sequencing were carried out by different laboratories using diverse techniques.

The germline V gene yields SGHAT for CDR1 and FQNNGV for CDR2. From V the trimming removes 5 bases and from J it removes 4 bases, while the gene matches leave 4 bases of the junction unaccounted for. The CDR3 holds 14 amino acids from the cysteine to the phenylalanine. CDR3 DNA is the only sequence kept; it has 42 bases, read in frame from the first base. TCR CDR3 regions were amplified from genomic DNA by multiplex PCR using the deep immunoSEQ assay. For each cell subset, the extracted genomic DNA was distributed evenly across all wells of several immunoSEQ 96-well plates, and each plate served as one replicate. Each replicate PCR for sorted subsets received roughly 0.2 ug genomic DNA, equal to tens of thousands of T cell genomes. Purified libraries were measured with a Qubit 3.0 fluorometer, size-checked on a Bioanalyzer 2100, and measured again with the KAPA Library Quantification kit. Each immunoSEQ 96-well plate was sequenced on its own single-read 150-cycle Illumina NextSeq 550 flow cell. As for how the authors treated the data: Because only junctional sequences without quality scores were contained in the immunoSEQ output, filtering matching that applied to full-length reads could not be performed. Sequences were annotated with PyIR, a Python wrapper for IgBLAST v1.9, using IMGT germline references to assign V/J genes and CDR3. Reads were filtered out if the reads had weak V/J assignments (E-value above 1e-6), no CDR3, stop codons, out-of-frame junctions, or ambiguous translated residues. A V3J clonotype was defined by an identical inferred V gene, J gene, and CDR3 amino acid sequence. The percentage overlap between two repertoires was calculated by dividing the number of shared unique clonotypes by the size of the smaller repertoire. RTK rarefaction, the Chao1 estimator, and Recon v2.1 estimates of unobserved clonotypes were used to assess repertoire richness. Generation probabilities were computed with OLGA for all TCRbeta clonotypes obtained by the gDNA method from a handful of donors. TCRdb retrieved this table from immuneACCESS and kept in-frame rearrangements only. Not all clones are present; in checked studies, unresolved V genes account for under half, and no reason is known for the remainder. Clone size and V and J calls were adopted from that table, with D and trimming inferred from the DNA. In all, the sample holds 2 million or so clones, and 95% of those were seen once. The top ten clones comprise roughly 0.13% of the sample.

A word on this clone: This receptor's antigen is unknown. Per-base qualities were not stored, and no clone one base away is much larger.

The donors were healthy, HIV-negative adults with no recently reported acute infections or vaccinations. Only Caucasian adults living in Nashville, Tennessee, USA were represented among the donors. Magnetic negative selection was used to enrich CD4+ T cells, after which naive cells were positively selected on CD45RA and the negative fraction became the memory subset. Blood was collected by leukapheresis, and PBMCs were isolated by Ficoll-Histopaque density gradient centrifugation and then cryopreserved in liquid nitrogen vapor phase. Analytical flow cytometry was used to check the purity and quantity of every magnetically sorted T cell population. Genomic DNA was isolated from each sorted fraction and quantified by UV absorbance on a Nanodrop 2000c. The investigation overall reported the following: Sharing across a few donors was observed for around 5% of naive CD4, about 3.2% of naive CD8, roughly 2.3% of memory CD4, and approximately 0.41% of memory CD8 clonotypes. Incomplete sequencing was indicated by rarefaction of sorted-subset datasets, despite the large sequencing depth. Higher generation probabilities were observed for clonotypes shared by all four sorted-subset donors than for non-shared clonotypes. Sampling was restricted to blood, and TCR repertoires in tissues likely differ from the TCR repertoires found in blood. Because the study included a small number of donors, the genetic and exposure-history diversity represented was limited. Larger estimated clonotype richness was generally found for naive subsets than for memory subsets. Pairwise subsampling indicated that sequencing depth was expected to affect the degree of clonotype sharing among donors.

Recombination linked TRBV11-2 to TRBJ2-3; 9 middle bases align to TRBD1. The sequence was collected from a man younger than 35 in good health. The sequenced sample consisted of naive CD4+ T cells sorted from blood. The cell subset or site label corresponds to: CD45RA+ positively selected. At the DNA level, the sequence is TGTGCCAGCAGCGAGGACAGGGGTGCAGATACGCAGTATTTT. This encodes CASSEDRGADTQYF.